Described below is a single TCR beta chain sequence and its context. The antigen is unknown. Since all of the isolated RNA was reverse transcribed, expressed TCRB transcripts were what got sequenced. The assay was immunoSEQ multiplex PCR, and TCRdb's table has in-frame clones only and misses some. This table holds 300,000 to 350,000 clones, approximately 13% found once. CDR1 is SGHAT and CDR2 is FQNNGV in the germline V gene. The CDR3 extends over 17 amino acids. J was trimmed by 2 bases and V by 3 bases; bases with no gene match: 3. This record belongs to a study of beta chain features in type 1 diabetes. Study information: All of the samples together had around 110,000,000 sorted cells examined.

Overall study findings and caveats: A moderate, significant TCRB CDR3 shortening appeared in type 1 diabetes across four CD4+ subsets. Patients showed naive, central memory and Treg TCRB repertoires that appeared more similar than those of healthy donors. Fewer junction insertions and more nucleotide deletions appeared in type 1 diabetes patients.

Sorted populations were all over 98% pure. The TCR sequence derives from a young woman with type 1 diabetes. The sample taken for sequencing was naive CD4+ T cells from blood. The chain links TRBV11-2 to TRBJ2-6; 11 nucleotides line up with TRBD1. The CDR3, as DNA: TGTGCCAGCAGCTTTGGACAGGGGGCAACTGGGGCCAACGTCCTGACTTTC. It codes for CASSFGQGATGANVLTF.